This T cell receptor beta chain was captured by sequencing in a study of early T cells in non-severe SARS-CoV-2 infection. Across the whole study: Chains stayed unpaired after sequencing of bulk RNA from unsorted whole blood. Study results and limitations: VDJdb-based matching was biased toward anti-spike CD8 responses and missed private and CD4 specificities.

This clonotype has more than one count but fewer than ten. The antigen is unknown. Attached unique molecular identifiers marked individual cDNA molecules. TCRdb reprocessed the 5' RACE reads via MiXCR and lists one record per CDR3 protein. The profile shows about 100,000 distinct CDR3 sequences, around 13% of them singletons. Input material: whole blood. The source of this sequence is an adult who was a healthcare worker with PCR-confirmed SARS-CoV-2 infection or an uninfected control (not recorded which).

CDR3 DNA: TGTGCCAGCAGTATAAGACAGGGCAGCGGTACCGGGGAGCTGTTTTTT. It specifies CASSIRQGSGTGELFF. The chain carries TRBV28 and TRBJ2-2; TRBD1 agrees at 7 bases. CDR1 and CDR2 (germline): MDHEN, SYDVKM. Trimming took 5 bases from V and 5 from J; bases not matched to a gene: 11. The CDR3 has 16 residues.